The clone carrying this T cell receptor (beta chain) was found a few times. Its specificity is unknown. The data were obtained in a study of T-cell reconstitution after alpha-beta-depleted transplantation in children. Findings and limits, study-wide: Newly made T cells mostly supplied T-cell counts and diversity one year after transplant. Surviving recipient T cells and thymic progenitors produced the high day-60 TCRbeta diversity seen in some patients. Reports say that about two months after transplant, the alpha-beta T cells came out of several hundred graft clones that had expanded.

Preparation of the TCRbeta library used unique molecular identifiers. In TCRdb, the PCR reads were re-called with MiXCR into one record per CDR3 protein. The table records 780,000 or so distinct CDR3 sequences, approximately 15% of them present only once. V gave up 3 bases and J gave up 8 bases, with 13 bases separating them. CDR1 is DFQATT and CDR2 is SNEGSKA in the germline V gene (reference sequence). The CDR3 spans 12 residues. This rearrangement joins TRBV20-1 to TRBJ2-5, with D tentatively TRBD2 (5 bases). This sample comprised PBMCs, mostly from graft donor cells, obtained 360 days after TCRalphabeta/CD19-depleted stem cell transplant. The TCR comes from a male patient younger than 18 who had a stem cell transplant for acute lymphoblastic leukemia, so the T cells may come from the graft donor. CDR3 in DNA: TGCAGTGCTAGTAGGGAGAGTGGTACCCAGTACTTC. It yields the protein CSASRESGTQYF.